This T cell receptor beta chain was captured by sequencing in a study of neurological immune-mediated disorders. V lost 2 bases and J lost 0, with 11 bases in between. CDR3 length: 17 amino acids. Germline CDR1 reads KGHSH; CDR2 reads LQKENI. As to time point: technical triplicate 2. The cells used in sorted libraries, CD4+ or CD8+ T cells, numbered more than 850,000. This clonotype was recorded at least ten times. The cDNA was generated by 5'RACE with 10-nucleotide random UMIs. TCRdb called the 5' RACE reads again in MiXCR, with one record for every CDR3 protein. The repertoire has about 31,000 distinct CDR3 sequences, about an eighth of them found once; the top ten carry more than 5%.

The V call is TRBV18, the J call TRBJ2-6, with D perhaps matching TRBD2 (6 bases). Sequencing was performed on CD4+ T cells from blood. The receptor's source is a female donor with HTLV-1-associated myelopathy (HAM/TSP). The DNA of the CDR3 is TGTGCCAGCTCACCAGGCAGGACTATCTCTGGGGCCAACGTCCTGACTTTC. Protein sequence: CASSPGRTISGANVLTF.